A selection of T cell receptor beta chains follows, all from one sample in a study of blood T cells in healthy people across ages. TCRdb used MiXCR to reprocess the 5' RACE reads, holding one entry per CDR3 protein. Of fewer than 1 million distinct CDR3 sequences listed, about 42% were seen once; the top ten hold roughly 19%. Sequencing was done on a sample of blood. The origin of the receptors is a man aged 55-75 years in good health. Both conserved end residues are part of each CDR3. The D gene is left open where the match is weak. For some rows the clone size is stated as once, few or many, or as a class when expanded; others skip it.

d_gene: .; v_gene: TRBV4-3; abundance: .; j_gene: TRBJ2-7; CDR3nt: TGCGCCAGCAGCCGAGGAGTTAGGGGTTACGAGCAGTACTTC; CDR3aa: CASSRGVRGYEQYF
d_gene: TRBD1; v_gene: TRBV4-2; abundance: .; j_gene: TRBJ2-7; CDR3nt: TGTGCCAGCAGCCAAGCTGGACAGGCCTACGAGCAGTACTTC; CDR3aa: CASSQAGQAYEQYF
d_gene: .; v_gene: TRBV7-2; abundance: .; j_gene: TRBJ1-1; CDR3nt: TGTGCCAGCAGCATAATATCCATGGGGTTGAACACTGAAGCTTTCTTT; CDR3aa: CASSIISMGLNTEAFF
d_gene: .; v_gene: TRBV7-2; abundance: many; j_gene: TRBJ2-7; CDR3nt: TGTGCCAGCAGCTTCCCGGGGCGGGAGCAGTACTTC; CDR3aa: CASSFPGREQYF
d_gene: TRBD2; v_gene: TRBV20-1; abundance: .; j_gene: TRBJ2-5; CDR3nt: TGCAGTGCTATGGAAAGCGGGGGGTGGCAAGAGACCCAGTACTTC; CDR3aa: CSAMESGGWQETQYF
d_gene: .; v_gene: TRBV7-9; abundance: few; j_gene: TRBJ1-4; CDR3nt: TGTGCCAGCAGTAGACCAAGAGGAGAAAAACTGTTTTTT; CDR3aa: CASSRPRGEKLFF
d_gene: TRBD2; v_gene: TRBV7-9; abundance: .; j_gene: TRBJ2-7; CDR3nt: TGTGCCAGCAGCTCCTGGGGGGGTAGCGGGGGACCCGCAGATACGCAGTACTTC; CDR3aa: CASSSWGGSGGPADTQYF
d_gene: TRBD1; v_gene: TRBV6-1; abundance: .; j_gene: TRBJ1-5; CDR3nt: TGTGCTAGCAGCGGACAGGGGGCGGCAAATCAGCCCCAGCATTTT; CDR3aa: CASSGQGAANQPQHF
d_gene: TRBD1; v_gene: TRBV6-2/TRBV6-3; abundance: many; j_gene: TRBJ2-5; CDR3nt: TGTGCCAGCAGTTACGGGACAGGGATGGAGACCCAGTACTTC; CDR3aa: CASSYGTGMETQYF
d_gene: .; v_gene: TRBV5-1; abundance: .; j_gene: TRBJ2-3; CDR3nt: TGCGCCAGCAGCTTGGATTTTGTGGTAGATACGCAGTATTTT; CDR3aa: CASSLDFVVDTQYF
d_gene: TRBD1; v_gene: TRBV2; abundance: .; j_gene: TRBJ2-7; CDR3nt: TGTGCCGGAGGACAGGGGGGTAACGAGCAGTACTTC; CDR3aa: CAGGQGGNEQYF
d_gene: .; v_gene: TRBV20-1; abundance: few; j_gene: TRBJ2-1; CDR3nt: TGCAGTGCTCCGCGCGAACCGGGCCTGGCCTACAATGAGCAGTTCTTC; CDR3aa: CSAPREPGLAYNEQFF
d_gene: .; v_gene: TRBV2; abundance: few; j_gene: TRBJ2-5; CDR3nt: TGTGCCAGCAGTGAGGCCGGACGGGTACGAGGCGAGACCCAGTACTTC; CDR3aa: CASSEAGRVRGETQYF
d_gene: .; v_gene: TRBV7-8; abundance: once; j_gene: TRBJ2-7; CDR3nt: TGTGCCAGCAGCTTAGAGGGAGTGTTGGGCTACGAGCAGTACTTC; CDR3aa: CASSLEGVLGYEQYF
d_gene: TRBD2; v_gene: TRBV6-5; abundance: few; j_gene: TRBJ2-7; CDR3nt: TGTGCCAGCAGTTACCCCCAGAGAGCGGGGTCCTACGAGCAGTACTTC; CDR3aa: CASSYPQRAGSYEQYF
d_gene: .; v_gene: TRBV15; abundance: .; j_gene: TRBJ2-5; CDR3nt: TGTGCCACCAGCAGAGACAGGGGTGGGCAAGAGACCCAGTACTTC; CDR3aa: CATSRDRGGQETQYF
d_gene: .; v_gene: TRBV12-3/TRBV12-4; abundance: few; j_gene: TRBJ2-3; CDR3nt: TGTGCCAGCAGTTTATGGGATACGCAGTATTTT; CDR3aa: CASSLWDTQYF
d_gene: .; v_gene: TRBV20-1; abundance: .; j_gene: TRBJ2-1; CDR3nt: TGCAGTGCTAGGACTTTCCTCTACAATGAGCAGTTCTTC; CDR3aa: CSARTFLYNEQFF
d_gene: TRBD2; v_gene: TRBV6-2/TRBV6-3; abundance: few; j_gene: TRBJ2-1; CDR3nt: TGTGCCATCCGAGCGGGGGGCTACAATGAGCAGTTCTTC; CDR3aa: CAIRAGGYNEQFF
d_gene: .; v_gene: TRBV20-1; abundance: .; j_gene: TRBJ2-5; CDR3nt: TGCAGTGCAAAGGAAGAGACCCAGTACTTC; CDR3aa: CSAKEETQYF
d_gene: .; v_gene: TRBV4-3; abundance: .; j_gene: TRBJ1-4; CDR3nt: TGCGCCAGCAGCCAAAAAGGGGTGGGGGGAACTAATGAAAAACTGTTTTTT; CDR3aa: CASSQKGVGGTNEKLFF
d_gene: TRBD1; v_gene: TRBV30; abundance: few; j_gene: TRBJ2-3; CDR3nt: TGTGCCTGGAGTGAAGCGGCAGGGGGTGGGTATTTT; CDR3aa: CAWSEAAGGGYF
d_gene: TRBD1; v_gene: TRBV2; abundance: .; j_gene: TRBJ1-5; CDR3nt: TGTGCCAGCAGTGAAGTTGGGACAGGGTTACAGCCCCAGCATTTT; CDR3aa: CASSEVGTGLQPQHF
d_gene: TRBD1; v_gene: TRBV6-1; abundance: .; j_gene: TRBJ2-3; CDR3nt: TGTGCCAGCAGTGAATACAGGGGGTCATATACGCAGTATTTT; CDR3aa: CASSEYRGSYTQYF
d_gene: .; v_gene: TRBV7-2; abundance: .; j_gene: TRBJ1-1; CDR3nt: TGTGCCAGCAGCTTTACAGGGAACTTAATGAACACTGAAGCTTTCTTT; CDR3aa: CASSFTGNLMNTEAFF
d_gene: .; v_gene: TRBV12-3/TRBV12-4; abundance: .; j_gene: TRBJ2-7; CDR3nt: TGTACCAGCAGTTTAGCGATGACGGAATACGAGCAGTACTTC; CDR3aa: CTSSLAMTEYEQYF
d_gene: .; v_gene: TRBV7-2; abundance: .; j_gene: TRBJ1-2; CDR3nt: TGTGCCAGCAGCGCGGAAGGGACTGGAGGCTACACCTTC; CDR3aa: CASSAEGTGGYTF
d_gene: .; v_gene: TRBV20-1; abundance: few; j_gene: TRBJ2-7; CDR3nt: TGCAGTGCTAGAGATCTGACGGGGATAGCCTACGAGCAGTACTTC; CDR3aa: CSARDLTGIAYEQYF
d_gene: .; v_gene: TRBV29-1; abundance: few; j_gene: TRBJ2-3; CDR3nt: TGCAGCGTTGCCGAGTCCAGCGGCCGGAAGGGAGATACGCAGTATTTT; CDR3aa: CSVAESSGRKGDTQYF
d_gene: TRBD1; v_gene: TRBV4-3; abundance: .; j_gene: TRBJ2-1; CDR3nt: TGCGCCAGCAGCCAAAACACAGGGGGGAAAGAGACCCAGTTCTTC; CDR3aa: CASSQNTGGKETQFF
d_gene: TRBD2; v_gene: TRBV7-2; abundance: .; j_gene: TRBJ2-7; CDR3nt: TGTGCCAGCAGCTTAGCGGAGACTAGCGGGGGGTTAAGCTCCTACGAGCAGTACTTC; CDR3aa: CASSLAETSGGLSSYEQYF
d_gene: .; v_gene: TRBV14; abundance: .; j_gene: TRBJ2-5; CDR3nt: TGTGCCAGCAGCCAAGATCTACCCAGTTCATCCGAGACCCAGTACTTC; CDR3aa: CASSQDLPSSSETQYF
d_gene: TRBD1; v_gene: TRBV3-1; abundance: .; j_gene: TRBJ1-2; CDR3nt: TGTGCCAGCAGCCTTAGGAGTGGGACAGGGAGGAATATGCATGGCTACACCTTC; CDR3aa: CASSLRSGTGRNMHGYTF
d_gene: .; v_gene: TRBV20-1; abundance: .; j_gene: TRBJ2-3; CDR3nt: TGCAGTGCCCATCGGACAGGCACAGATACGCAGTATTTT; CDR3aa: CSAHRTGTDTQYF
d_gene: TRBD2; v_gene: TRBV20-1; abundance: .; j_gene: TRBJ2-5; CDR3nt: TGCAGTGCTAGAAGAGAGTTTAGCGGGGACGGGCAGTACTTC; CDR3aa: CSARREFSGDGQYF
d_gene: TRBD2; v_gene: TRBV4-3; abundance: .; j_gene: TRBJ2-5; CDR3nt: TGCGCCAGCCCTTCGCGGGGGGTGGTACTGGAGACCCAGTACTTC; CDR3aa: CASPSRGVVLETQYF
d_gene: .; v_gene: TRBV7-9; abundance: .; j_gene: TRBJ1-5; CDR3nt: TGTGCCAGCAGCTTAGGGGCAGACAATCAGCCCCAGCATTTT; CDR3aa: CASSLGADNQPQHF
d_gene: TRBD2; v_gene: TRBV29-1; abundance: few; j_gene: TRBJ2-7; CDR3nt: TGCAGCGCCAGGACTAGCGGGGTCGAGCAGTACTTC; CDR3aa: CSARTSGVEQYF
d_gene: TRBD2; v_gene: TRBV5-1; abundance: .; j_gene: TRBJ2-1; CDR3nt: TGCGCCAGTTTAGCGGGGGACTCTCTTTCTTCCAACAATGAGCAGTTCTTC; CDR3aa: CASLAGDSLSSNNEQFF
d_gene: .; v_gene: TRBV7-6; abundance: .; j_gene: TRBJ2-7; CDR3nt: TGTGCCAGCAGCCCAACCTCGTTGGGGTTGCAGCAGTACTTC; CDR3aa: CASSPTSLGLQQYF
d_gene: TRBD1; v_gene: TRBV28; abundance: .; j_gene: TRBJ2-7; CDR3nt: TGTGCCAGCAGTTTATCTCCGGGACAGCGGTACTCCTACGAGCAGTACTTC; CDR3aa: CASSLSPGQRYSYEQYF
d_gene: .; v_gene: TRBV15; abundance: few; j_gene: TRBJ1-2; CDR3nt: TGTGCCACCAGCGAGGGGACACGGATTTATGGCTACACCTTC; CDR3aa: CATSEGTRIYGYTF
d_gene: TRBD2; v_gene: TRBV12-3/TRBV12-4; abundance: .; j_gene: TRBJ2-1; CDR3nt: TGTGCCAGCAGGCCGACTAGCGGGGGGGCTAGGAATGAGCAGTTCTTC; CDR3aa: CASRPTSGGARNEQFF
d_gene: .; v_gene: TRBV5-4; abundance: .; j_gene: TRBJ2-2; CDR3nt: TGTGCCAGCAGCCCCAGGGGAGGTCCCCCGAACACCGGGGAGCTGTTTTTT; CDR3aa: CASSPRGGPPNTGELFF